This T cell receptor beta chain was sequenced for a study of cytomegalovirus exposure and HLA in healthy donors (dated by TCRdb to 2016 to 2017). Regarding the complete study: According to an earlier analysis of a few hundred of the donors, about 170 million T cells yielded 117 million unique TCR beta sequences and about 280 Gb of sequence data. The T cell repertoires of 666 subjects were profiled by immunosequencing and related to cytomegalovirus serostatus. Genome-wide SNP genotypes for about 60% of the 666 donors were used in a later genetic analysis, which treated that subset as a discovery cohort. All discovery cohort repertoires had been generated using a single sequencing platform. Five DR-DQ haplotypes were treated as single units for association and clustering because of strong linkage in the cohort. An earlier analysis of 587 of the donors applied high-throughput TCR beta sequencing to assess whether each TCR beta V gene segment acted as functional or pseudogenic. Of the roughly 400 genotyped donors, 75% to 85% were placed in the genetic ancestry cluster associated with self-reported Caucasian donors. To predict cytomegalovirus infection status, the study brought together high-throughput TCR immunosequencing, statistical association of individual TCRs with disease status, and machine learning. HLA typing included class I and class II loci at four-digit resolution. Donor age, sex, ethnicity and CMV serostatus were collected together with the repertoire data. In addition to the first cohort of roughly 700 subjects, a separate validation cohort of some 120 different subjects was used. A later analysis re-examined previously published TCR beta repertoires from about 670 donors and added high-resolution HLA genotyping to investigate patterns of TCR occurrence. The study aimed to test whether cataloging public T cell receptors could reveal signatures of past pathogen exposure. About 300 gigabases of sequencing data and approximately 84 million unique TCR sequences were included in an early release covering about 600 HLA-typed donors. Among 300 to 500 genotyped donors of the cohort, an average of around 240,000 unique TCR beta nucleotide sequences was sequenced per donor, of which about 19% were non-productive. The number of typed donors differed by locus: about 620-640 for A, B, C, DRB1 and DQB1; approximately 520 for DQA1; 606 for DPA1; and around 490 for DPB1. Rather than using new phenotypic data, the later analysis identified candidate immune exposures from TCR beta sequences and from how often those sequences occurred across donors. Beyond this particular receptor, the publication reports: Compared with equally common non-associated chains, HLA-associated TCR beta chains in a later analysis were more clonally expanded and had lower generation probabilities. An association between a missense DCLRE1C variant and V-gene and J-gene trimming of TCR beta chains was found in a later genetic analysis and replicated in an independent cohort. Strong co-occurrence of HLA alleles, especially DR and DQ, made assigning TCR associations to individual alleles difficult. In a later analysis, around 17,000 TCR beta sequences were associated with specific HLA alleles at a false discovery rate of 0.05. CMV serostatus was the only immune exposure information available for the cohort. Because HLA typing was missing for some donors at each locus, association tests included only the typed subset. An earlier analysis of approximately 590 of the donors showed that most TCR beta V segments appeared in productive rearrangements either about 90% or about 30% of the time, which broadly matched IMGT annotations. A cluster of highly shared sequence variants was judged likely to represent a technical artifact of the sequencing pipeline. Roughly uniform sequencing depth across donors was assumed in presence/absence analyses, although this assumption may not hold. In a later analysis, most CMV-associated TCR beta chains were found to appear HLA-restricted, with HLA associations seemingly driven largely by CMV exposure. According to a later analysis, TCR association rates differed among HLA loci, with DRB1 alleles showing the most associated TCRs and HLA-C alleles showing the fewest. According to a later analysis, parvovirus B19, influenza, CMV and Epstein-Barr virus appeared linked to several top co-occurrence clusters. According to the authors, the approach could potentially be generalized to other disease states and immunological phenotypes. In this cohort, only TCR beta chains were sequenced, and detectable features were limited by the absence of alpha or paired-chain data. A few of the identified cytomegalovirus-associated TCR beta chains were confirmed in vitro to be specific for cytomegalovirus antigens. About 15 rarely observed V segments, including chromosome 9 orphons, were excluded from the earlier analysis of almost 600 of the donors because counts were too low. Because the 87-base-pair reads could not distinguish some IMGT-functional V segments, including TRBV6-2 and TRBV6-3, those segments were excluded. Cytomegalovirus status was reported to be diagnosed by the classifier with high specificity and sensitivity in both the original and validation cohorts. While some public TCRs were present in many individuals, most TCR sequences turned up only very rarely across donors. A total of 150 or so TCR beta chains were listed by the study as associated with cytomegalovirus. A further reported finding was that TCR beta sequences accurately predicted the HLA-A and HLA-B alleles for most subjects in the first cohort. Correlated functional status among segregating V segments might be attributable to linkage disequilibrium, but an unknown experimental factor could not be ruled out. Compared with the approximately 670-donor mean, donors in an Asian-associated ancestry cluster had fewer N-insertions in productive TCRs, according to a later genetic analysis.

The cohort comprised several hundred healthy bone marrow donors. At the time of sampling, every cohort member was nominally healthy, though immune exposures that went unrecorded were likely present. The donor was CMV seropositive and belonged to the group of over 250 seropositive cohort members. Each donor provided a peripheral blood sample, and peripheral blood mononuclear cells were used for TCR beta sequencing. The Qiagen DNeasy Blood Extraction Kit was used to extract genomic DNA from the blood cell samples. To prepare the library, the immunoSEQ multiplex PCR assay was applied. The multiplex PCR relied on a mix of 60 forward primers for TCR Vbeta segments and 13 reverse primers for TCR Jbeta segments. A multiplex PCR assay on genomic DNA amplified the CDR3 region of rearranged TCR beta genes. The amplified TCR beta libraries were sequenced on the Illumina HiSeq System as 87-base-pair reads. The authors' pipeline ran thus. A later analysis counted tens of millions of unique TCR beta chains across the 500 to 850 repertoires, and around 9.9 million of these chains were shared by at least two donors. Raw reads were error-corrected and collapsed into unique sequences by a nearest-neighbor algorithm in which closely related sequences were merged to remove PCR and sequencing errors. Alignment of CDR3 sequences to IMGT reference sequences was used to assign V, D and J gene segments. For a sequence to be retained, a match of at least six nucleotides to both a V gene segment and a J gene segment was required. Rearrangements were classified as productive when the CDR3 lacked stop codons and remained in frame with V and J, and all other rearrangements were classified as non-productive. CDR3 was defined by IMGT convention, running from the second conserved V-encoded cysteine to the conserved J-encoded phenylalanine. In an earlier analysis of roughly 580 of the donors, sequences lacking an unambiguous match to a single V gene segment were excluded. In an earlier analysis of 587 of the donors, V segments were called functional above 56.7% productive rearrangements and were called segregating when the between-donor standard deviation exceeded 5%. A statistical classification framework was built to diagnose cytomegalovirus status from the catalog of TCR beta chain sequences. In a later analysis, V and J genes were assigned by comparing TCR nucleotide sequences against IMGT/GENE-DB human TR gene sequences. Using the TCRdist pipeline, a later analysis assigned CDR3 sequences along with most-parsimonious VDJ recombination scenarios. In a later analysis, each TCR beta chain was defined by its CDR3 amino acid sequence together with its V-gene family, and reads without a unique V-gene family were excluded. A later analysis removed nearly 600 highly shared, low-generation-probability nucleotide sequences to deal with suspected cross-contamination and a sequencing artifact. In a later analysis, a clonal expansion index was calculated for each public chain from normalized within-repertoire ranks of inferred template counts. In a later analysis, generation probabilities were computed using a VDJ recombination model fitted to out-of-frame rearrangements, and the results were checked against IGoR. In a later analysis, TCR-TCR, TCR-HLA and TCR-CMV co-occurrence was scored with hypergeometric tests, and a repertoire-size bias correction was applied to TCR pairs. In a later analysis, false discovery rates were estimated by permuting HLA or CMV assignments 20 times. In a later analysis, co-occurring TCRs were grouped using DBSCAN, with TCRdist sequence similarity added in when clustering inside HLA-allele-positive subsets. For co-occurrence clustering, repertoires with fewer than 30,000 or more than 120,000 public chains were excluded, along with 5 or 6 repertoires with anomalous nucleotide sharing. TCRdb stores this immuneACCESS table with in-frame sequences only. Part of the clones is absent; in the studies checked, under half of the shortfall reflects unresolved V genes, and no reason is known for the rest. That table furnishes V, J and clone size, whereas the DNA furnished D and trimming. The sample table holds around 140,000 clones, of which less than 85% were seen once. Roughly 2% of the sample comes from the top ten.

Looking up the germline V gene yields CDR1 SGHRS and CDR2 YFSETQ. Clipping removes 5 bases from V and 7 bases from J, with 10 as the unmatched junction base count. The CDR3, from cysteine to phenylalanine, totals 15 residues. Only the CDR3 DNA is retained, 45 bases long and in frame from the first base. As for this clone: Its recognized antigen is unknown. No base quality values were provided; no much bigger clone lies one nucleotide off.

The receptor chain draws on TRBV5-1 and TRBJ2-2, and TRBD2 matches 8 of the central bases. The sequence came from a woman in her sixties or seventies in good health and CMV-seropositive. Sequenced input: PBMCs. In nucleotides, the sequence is TGCGCCAGCAGAACCGGGACTAGAGGTATCGGGGAGCTGTTTTTT. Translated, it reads CASRTGTRGIGELFF. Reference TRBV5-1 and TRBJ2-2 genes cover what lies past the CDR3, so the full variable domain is KAGVTQTPRYLIKTRGQQVTLSCSPISGHRSVSWYQQTPGQGLQFLFEYFSETQRNKGNFPGRFSGRQFSNSRSEMNVSTLELGDSALYLCASRTGTRGIGELFFGEGSRLTVL.